This paragraph covers one T cell receptor beta chain sequence. The antigen is not known. V was clipped by 5 bases and J by 1 base, with 15 bases between them. Germline CDR1 is SGHNT and CDR2 is YYREEE (reference sequence). CDR3 length equals 15 residues. An input of about 0.5 to 1 ug of RNA was subjected to reverse transcription using random hexamers. Amplification of TCR beta CDR3 across 54 Vbeta and 13 Jbeta was performed with immunoSEQ multiplex PCR. TCRdb itself ran the immunoSEQ multiplex PCR reads through MiXCR, one entry per CDR3 protein. The sample lists some 96,000 distinct CDR3 sequences; roughly 96% were seen once. This entry comes from a study of CD8 T cells in Susac syndrome. Study background: At blood draw, Susac syndrome patients were therapy-naive, on corticosteroids, or on intravenous immunoglobulin alone.

Study observations and caveats: Among active patients and in TEMRA cells, CD8+ clonal expansion in Susac reached its peak.

Negative isolation was used for CD8+ and CD4+ T cells and FACS enrichment for TEMRA cells. The chain carries TRBV5-4 and TRBJ2-5; D is perhaps TRBD1 or TRBD2 (5 bases each). The source is a human donor with Susac syndrome. The sequencing sample was made of CD8+ T cells from PBMCs. The CDR3 nucleotides are TGTGCCAGCAGTCTAGCATTCCAGGGCCAAGAGACCCAGTACTTC. Translated, it gives CASSLAFQGQETQYF.